A single sample is the source of the 6 T cell receptor beta chains below, sequenced in a study of T cells after yellow fever vaccination. Each CDR3 protein gets one entry after TCRdb re-called the 5' RACE reads with MiXCR. The sample includes about 170,000 distinct CDR3 sequences, approximately 9.9% of them seen just once. Sequences were derived from CD8+ T cells sorted from PBMCs, sampled 15 days after the yellow fever booster vaccination. The receptors shown here come from a man between 18 and 29 years old who received the YFV17D yellow fever vaccine.

In this sample, this clonotype turned up many times. The chain carries TRBV6-2 or TRBV6-3 and TRBJ2-1; no clear D. Trimming took off 11 bases at V and 4 bases at J, with 12 bases between the two ends. This CDR3 spans 12 amino acids. Germline V gene lookup returns CDR1 MNHEY and CDR2 SVGEGT. CDR3 nucleotide sequence: TGTGCCCGGAGTCGGCTTTACAATGAGCAGTTCTTC. This codes for CARSRLYNEQFF.

The genes are TRBV6-2 or TRBV6-3 and TRBJ1-4; 8 bases agree with TRBD1. Looked up from germline, CDR1 is MNHEY and CDR2 is SVGEGT. The ends lost 0 bases at V and 8 bases at J; junction bases unmatched: 2. This CDR3 region has 14 residues. CDR3 DNA: TGTGCCAGCAGTTACTCGACAGGGGCCGAAAAACTGTTTTTT. It is translated as CASSYSTGAEKLFF.

This clonotype was seen a handful of times. The genes are TRBV4-2 and TRBJ1-1; 7 bases agree with TRBD1. The CDR3 extends over 14 amino acids. The germline V gene encodes CDR1 LGHNA and CDR2 YNFKEQ. The ends lost 1 base at V and 6 bases at J; junction bases unmatched: 5. CDR3 in DNA: TGTGCCAGCAGCCAAGGGGCGACAGGGCCTGAAGCTTTCTTT. Its translation: CASSQGATGPEAFF.

This chain links TRBV9 with TRBJ1-3; TRBD1 might be the D (5 bases). V lost 3 bases, J lost 4 bases, and 17 bases lay in between. CDR1 is SGDLS and CDR2 is YYNGEE in the germline V gene. The CDR3 totals 16 residues. The CDR3 bases are TGTGCCAGCAGCGCCGGGGGAGGTATTTTCGGAAACACCATATATTTT. Protein product: CASSAGGGIFGNTIYF.

A few counts support this clonotype. Written as DNA, the CDR3 is TGCGCCAGCATCCCGACAGGGGCTGAACAAGAGACCCAGTACTTC. Residues: CASIPTGAEQETQYF. The gene calls are TRBV5-1 and TRBJ2-5; 8 bases map to TRBD1. The V gene end was trimmed by 6 bases and the J gene end by 2 bases; junction bases not matched to a gene: 9. Per the germline V gene, CDR1 is SGHRS and CDR2 is YFSETQ. The CDR3 is made up of 15 amino acids.

The chain recombines TRBV3-1 with TRBJ1-1; weak D call: TRBD1 (6 bases). Germline loops: CDR1 LGHDT, CDR2 YNNKEL (reference sequence). The CDR3 loop spans 15 amino acids. V was pared by 1 base and J by 7 bases, with 16 bases between. CDR3 residues: CASSQGVYRADEAFF. The CDR3 nucleotides read TGTGCCAGCAGCCAAGGGGTATACAGGGCTGATGAAGCTTTCTTT.